These T cell receptor beta chains were read from a single sample in a study of cytomegalovirus exposure and HLA in healthy donors. Assay used: immunoSEQ multiplex PCR; TCRdb lists only in-frame clones, some missing. Counted here are under 200,000 clones, roughly 80% occurring once; the ten biggest clones make up around 2%. The sample taken for sequencing was PBMCs. All receptors come from a man aged 50-60 years in good health and CMV-seropositive. The CDR3 runs from the conserved cysteine through the conserved F or W. The D gene is left open where the match is weak. Clone sizes are given selectively: once, few, many, or a class where the clone is expanded.

cdr3_aa cdr3_nt d_call clone_size j_call v_call
CASSLVAGPGDTQYF TGCGCCAGCAGCTTGGTAGCGGGGCCGGGAGATACGCAGTATTTT TRBD2 NA TRBJ2-3 TRBV5-1
CASSQGNGDYGYTF TGCGCCAGCAGCCAAGGCAATGGAGACTATGGCTACACCTTC NA NA TRBJ1-2 TRBV4-1
CASSLAGGQGLDPDTQYF TGCGCCAGCAGCTTGGCCGGGGGACAGGGGTTGGATCCAGATACGCAGTATTTT TRBD1 NA TRBJ2-3 TRBV5-1
CASSYGRNSPLHF TGTGCCAGCAGTTACGGGAGGAATTCACCCCTCCACTTT NA NA TRBJ1-6 TRBV6-5
CASSLGPAGVVETQYF TGTGCCAGCAGCCTAGGACCAGCGGGGGTAGTAGAGACCCAGTACTTC TRBD2 NA TRBJ2-5 TRBV7-9
CASGSGLAGATDTQYF TGTGCTAGTGGTTCCGGACTAGCGGGGGCCACAGATACGCAGTATTTT TRBD2 NA TRBJ2-3 TRBV12-5
CASSLGGGPNNEQFF TGTGCCAGCAGCTTAGGTGGGGGCCCAAACAATGAGCAGTTCTTC NA NA TRBJ2-1 TRBV7-6
CASSFRVAGKETQYF TGTGCCAGCAGTTTTCGGGTAGCGGGGAAGGAGACCCAGTACTTC TRBD2 NA TRBJ2-5 TRBV28
CASSPMGSRGQDLGQYF TGTGCCAGCAGCCCTATGGGAAGCAGGGGGCAAGACCTGGGGCAGTACTTC TRBD1 NA TRBJ2-7 TRBV7-9
CASSRGTSGANVLTF TGCGCCAGCAGCCGAGGCACCTCTGGGGCCAACGTCCTGACTTTC NA once TRBJ2-6 TRBV4-1
CAPGFPLGTEAFF TGTGCCCCAGGTTTCCCGTTGGGCACTGAAGCTTTCTTT NA NA TRBJ1-1 TRBV27
CASSLMARLNTEAFF TGTGCCAGCAGTTTAATGGCGAGGTTGAACACTGAAGCTTTCTTT NA NA TRBJ1-1 TRBV27
CSVARTGGYTF TGCAGCGTTGCCCGGACGGGAGGCTACACCTTC NA NA TRBJ1-2 TRBV29-1
CASSQETEDRETNTGELFF TGCGCCAGCAGCCAAGAGACGGAGGACAGGGAGACGAACACCGGGGAGCTGTTTTTT TRBD1 NA TRBJ2-2 TRBV4-1
CASSLDSPYGYTF TGTGCCAGCAGCTTGGACAGTCCCTATGGCTACACCTTC NA NA TRBJ1-2 TRBV5-5
CASRPRTGLNSPLHF TGTGCCAGCAGACCACGGACGGGACTTAATTCACCCCTCCACTTT NA NA TRBJ1-6 TRBV14
CASSQDSRSSSGNTIYF TGCGCCAGCAGCCAAGATTCGCGGAGTAGCTCTGGAAACACCATATATTTT NA NA TRBJ1-3 TRBV4-3
CASRFGEETQYF TGTGCCAGCAGATTCGGGGAGGAGACCCAGTACTTC NA NA TRBJ2-5 TRBV25-1
CASSFQGLDYGYTF TGTGCCAGCAGCTTTCAGGGCTTGGACTATGGCTACACCTTC NA NA TRBJ1-2 TRBV11-3
CASSLGGGAAYEQYF TGTGCCAGCAGCTTAGGCGGCGGGGCAGCTTACGAGCAGTACTTC NA NA TRBJ2-7 TRBV7-2
CASSSRQGGDYGYTF TGTGCCAGCAGCTCCCGACAGGGTGGCGACTATGGCTACACCTTC TRBD1 NA TRBJ1-2 TRBV5-4
CAWSVPPYRVFGELFF TGTGCCTGGAGTGTTCCTCCCTACAGGGTCTTCGGGGAGCTGTTTTTT NA NA TRBJ2-2 TRBV30